The clone carrying this TCR beta chain was seen at least ten times. Its cognate antigen is unknown. The data originate from a study of regulatory T cells in long-lasting Graves disease. General study results and limits: Newly diagnosed disease favored TRBV20-1 and TRBJ2-1 over persistent disease.

CDR3-region Arm-PCR and iRepertoire HTBI primers produced the TCR beta libraries. Using its own MiXCR run on the multiplex PCR reads, TCRdb lists one record per CDR3 protein. The repertoire has more than 400,000 distinct CDR3 sequences, roughly 15% of them found once; the top ten carry 9% to 15%. Time point denoted: newly diagnosed GD, antithyroid drugs for less than 3 months. Making the TCR library involved RNA that had been extracted from PBMCs. This CDR3 region has 14 residues. In germline, CDR1 is DFQATT, CDR2 SNEGSKA (reference sequence). J lost 5 bases, V lost 6 bases, and 6 bases had no gene match. These data are also associated with another study on T cells in Graves' hyperthyroidism and ophthalmopathy. Per that paper: Uncontrolled infections, other autoimmune diseases, pregnancy or lactation led to exclusion of patients. HTBI primers were the set used in a first-round RT-PCR of the TCR CDR3.

This chain joins TRBV20-1 and TRBJ2-3, with 12 bases that match TRBD1. The sample in question was peripheral blood mononuclear cells (PBMCs), obtained at new diagnosis, from a patient treated with antithyroid drugs. The receptor was derived from a man aged 35 to 55 with Graves disease. CDR3: CSALGQGAGDTQYF. Here the CDR3 DNA reads TGCAGTGCCCTGGGACAGGGGGCAGGAGATACGCAGTATTTT.